The clone carrying this TCR beta chain was picked up one time. The record originates from a study of shared clonotypes between healthy human individuals. PCR replicates from unsorted PBMC used roughly 300 ng DNA, and this amount was some 31,000 T cell genomes. Generated by immunoSEQ multiplex PCR, the TCRdb table keeps only in-frame clones and is missing some. Counted here are 450,000 to 600,000 clones, less than 85% occurring once; the ten biggest clones make up 10% to 15%. The germline V gene has CDR1 MDHEN and CDR2 SYDVKM. V dropped 7 bases and J dropped 4 bases, with 10 bases sitting between them. The CDR3 consists of 12 residues.

This chain uses TRBV28 with TRBJ2-5; D remains ambiguous. The sequenced material came from PBMCs. The receptor's source is a woman aged 40 to 50 in good health. Some clones in this sample may be carry-over from other donors' samples. The CDR3 here is CASKGVGETQYF. The CDR3 coding sequence is TGTGCCAGCAAAGGCGTGGGAGAGACCCAGTACTTC.